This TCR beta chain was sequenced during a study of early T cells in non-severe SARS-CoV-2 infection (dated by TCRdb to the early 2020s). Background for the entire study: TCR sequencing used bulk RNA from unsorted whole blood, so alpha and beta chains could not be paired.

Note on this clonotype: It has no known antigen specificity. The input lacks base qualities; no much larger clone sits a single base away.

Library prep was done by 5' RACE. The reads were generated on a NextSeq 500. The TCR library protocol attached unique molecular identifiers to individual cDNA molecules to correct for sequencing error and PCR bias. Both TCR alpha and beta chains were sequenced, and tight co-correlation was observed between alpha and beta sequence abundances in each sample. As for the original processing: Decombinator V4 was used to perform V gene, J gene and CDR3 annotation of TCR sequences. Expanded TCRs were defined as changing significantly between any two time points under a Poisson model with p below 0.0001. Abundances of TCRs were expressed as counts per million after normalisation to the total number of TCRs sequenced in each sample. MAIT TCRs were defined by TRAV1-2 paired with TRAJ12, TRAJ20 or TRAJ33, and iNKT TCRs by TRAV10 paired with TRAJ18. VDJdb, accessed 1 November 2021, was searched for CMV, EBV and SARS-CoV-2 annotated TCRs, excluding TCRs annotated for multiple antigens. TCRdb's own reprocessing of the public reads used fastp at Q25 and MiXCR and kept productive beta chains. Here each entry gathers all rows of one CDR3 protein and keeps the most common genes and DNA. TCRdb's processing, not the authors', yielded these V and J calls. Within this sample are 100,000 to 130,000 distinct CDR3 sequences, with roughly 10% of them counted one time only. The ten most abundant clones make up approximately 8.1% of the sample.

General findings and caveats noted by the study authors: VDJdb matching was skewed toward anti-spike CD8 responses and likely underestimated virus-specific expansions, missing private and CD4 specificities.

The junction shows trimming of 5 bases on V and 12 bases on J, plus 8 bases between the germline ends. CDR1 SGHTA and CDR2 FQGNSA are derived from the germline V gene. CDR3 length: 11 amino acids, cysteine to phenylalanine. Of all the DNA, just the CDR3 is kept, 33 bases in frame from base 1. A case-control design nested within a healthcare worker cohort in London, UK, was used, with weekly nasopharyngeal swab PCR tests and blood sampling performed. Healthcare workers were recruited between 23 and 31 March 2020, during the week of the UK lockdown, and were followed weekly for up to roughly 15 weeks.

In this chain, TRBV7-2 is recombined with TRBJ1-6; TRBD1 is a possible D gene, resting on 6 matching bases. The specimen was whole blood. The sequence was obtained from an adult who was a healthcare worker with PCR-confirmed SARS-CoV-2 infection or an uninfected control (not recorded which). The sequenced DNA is TGTGCCAGCAGCCTAGGGGGACCCCTCCACTTT. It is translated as CASSLGGPLHF.